This T cell receptor beta chain was profiled in a study of blood T cell repertoires in COVID-19. On the study more broadly: Spain, Italy and the United States supplied samples that represented acute and convalescent COVID-19. Nucleic acid was either cDNA or gDNA, and it came from T cells, B-cell-depleted T cells, or PBMCs.

In the original analysis: Cell counts per sample came from amplifying reference gene primers. Here immunoSEQ multiplex PCR was the method, and the copy in TCRdb shows in-frame clones only, minus some. The V and J calls and clone size come from that table; D and trimming were worked out from the DNA. The table lists approximately 50,000 clones, roughly 87% of them singletons, with about 7.8% in the top ten. This CDR3 region has 15 residues. Losses at the gene ends were 3 bases for V and 4 bases for J; bases not matched to a gene: 6. Germline V gene lookup returns CDR1 LGHNA and CDR2 YSLEER. This TCR was recovered from a man in his fifties or sixties with active COVID-19. Input material: peripheral blood. The rearrangement uses TRBV4-3 and TRBJ2-1; 7 positions match TRBD2. The DNA for the CDR3 is TGCGCCAGCAGCCATACCCCTAGCGGATACAATGAGCAGTTCTTC. This codes for CASSHTPSGYNEQFF.